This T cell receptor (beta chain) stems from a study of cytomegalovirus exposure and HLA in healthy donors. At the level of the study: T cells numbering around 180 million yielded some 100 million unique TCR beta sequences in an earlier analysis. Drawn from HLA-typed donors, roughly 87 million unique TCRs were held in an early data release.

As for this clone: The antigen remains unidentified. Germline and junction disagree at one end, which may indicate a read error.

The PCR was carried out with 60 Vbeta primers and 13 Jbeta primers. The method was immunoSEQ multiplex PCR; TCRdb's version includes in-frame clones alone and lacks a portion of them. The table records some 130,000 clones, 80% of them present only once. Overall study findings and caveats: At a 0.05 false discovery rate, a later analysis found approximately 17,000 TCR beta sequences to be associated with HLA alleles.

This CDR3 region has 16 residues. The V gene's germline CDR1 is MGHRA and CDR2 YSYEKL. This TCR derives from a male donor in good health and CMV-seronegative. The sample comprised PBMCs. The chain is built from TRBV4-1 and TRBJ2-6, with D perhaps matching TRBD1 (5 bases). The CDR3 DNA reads TGCGCCAGCAGCCAAGGTTTCCAGGAAGGGGCCAACGGCCTGACTTTC. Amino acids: CASSQGFQEGANGLTF.